This T cell receptor (beta chain) emerged from a study of blood T cell repertoires in COVID-19. About the study: Specimens from acute and convalescent COVID-19 originated in the United States, Italy and Spain. Nucleic acid was either cDNA or gDNA, and it came from T cells, B-cell-depleted T cells, or PBMCs.

Participants reported their clinical history, and cohort assignment relied on those reports. Profiling relied on immunoSEQ multiplex PCR, and the TCRdb table lists in-frame clones only, not all of them. The sample holds about 210,000 clones; roughly 79% are singletons and the top ten take around 9.3%. Sequencing was done on a sample of PBMCs or T cells enriched from blood (not recorded which). The TCR originated in a woman aged 45 to 65 with acute COVID-19.

CDR3 sequence: CASSEGGQSNQPQHF. The CDR3 DNA reads as TGTGCCAGCAGCGAAGGGGGGCAGAGCAATCAGCCCCAGCATTTT. This sequence joins TRBV4-2 and TRBJ1-5, with a possible D match to TRBD1 (6 bases). Trimming shortened V by 5 bases and J by 1 base, and 12 bases separated the two germline ends. Germline CDR1 LGHNA, CDR2 YNFKEQ. CDR3 size: 15 residues.